The rows below give T cell receptor beta chains drawn from one sample of a study of T cell repertoires in cytomegalovirus infection. Their target antigens are unknown. TCRdb reprocessed the reads with MiXCR, giving one entry per CDR3 protein. This sample has about 160,000 distinct CDR3 sequences, with about 20% found just once. Specimen: CD8+ T cells from cultured PBMCs, collected from culture after CMV antigen stimulation. The receptor set was obtained from a human donor in good health (CMV status not recorded). Some clones in this sample may be carry-over from other donors' samples. CDR3s include the opening cysteine and the closing phenylalanine or tryptophan. The D gene is left open where the match is weak. Size is stated for part of the rows, as once, few or many counts, or as a class when the clone is expanded.

cdr3_aa cdr3_nt clone_size j_call d_call v_call
CASSLGPEGNQPQHF TGTGCCAGCAGCTTGGGCCCCGAGGGCAATCAGCCCCAGCATTTT once TRBJ1-5 NA TRBV5-6
CASSSGTQTGELFF TGTGCCAGCAGCTCCGGGACACAGACCGGGGAGCTGTTTTTT many TRBJ2-2 NA TRBV7-8
CASSGPTTNYGYTF TGTGCCAGCAGCGGGCCGACGACTAACTATGGCTACACCTTC NA TRBJ1-2 NA TRBV7-9
CASGAAYNEQFF TGTGCCAGCGGTGCGGCATACAATGAGCAGTTCTTC NA TRBJ2-1 NA TRBV11-2
CASSSARQETQYF TGTGCCAGCAGCTCTGCCCGGCAAGAGACCCAGTACTTC NA TRBJ2-5 NA TRBV7-9
CASSQKRAGNTEAFF TGCGCCAGCAGCCAAAAGAGGGCTGGGAACACTGAAGCTTTCTTT NA TRBJ1-1 NA TRBV4-1
CSASPGGYTF TGCAGTGCTAGCCCTGGGGGCTACACCTTC few TRBJ1-2 NA TRBV20-1
CASSLAGARTEAFF TGTGCCAGCAGCTTGGCGGGGGCGCGCACTGAAGCTTTCTTT few TRBJ1-1 NA TRBV5-5
CASRYGQGPSYEQYF TGTGCCAGCAGATACGGACAGGGGCCTTCCTACGAGCAGTACTTC NA TRBJ2-7 TRBD1 TRBV7-8
CAIGGQGGQPQHF TGTGCCATAGGGGGACAGGGTGGTCAGCCCCAGCATTTT NA TRBJ1-5 TRBD1 TRBV19
CASSFRHIIYEQYF TGTGCCAGCAGCTTTAGGCACATCATCTACGAGCAGTACTTC NA TRBJ2-7 NA TRBV5-6
CASSSTSGAVPRYNEQFF TGTGCCAGTAGCTCGACCAGCGGCGCCGTTCCTCGTTACAATGAGCAGTTCTTC many TRBJ2-1 NA TRBV19
CASSYSRRPPRHEQFF TGTGCCAGCAGTTACTCGAGGAGGCCCCCTCGACATGAGCAGTTCTTC NA TRBJ2-1 NA TRBV6-6
CASSPSVGRMNTEAFF TGTGCCAGCAGCCCAAGCGTAGGGAGGATGAACACTGAAGCTTTCTTT NA TRBJ1-1 NA TRBV7-6
CASSEGTEAFF TGTGCCAGCAGCGAGGGCACTGAAGCTTTCTTT NA TRBJ1-1 NA TRBV5-4
CASSLLEGSNEKLFF TGTGCCAGCAGCTTGCTGGAGGGTTCTAATGAAAAACTGTTTTTT NA TRBJ1-4 NA TRBV7-9
CASSYIREDEQFF TGTGCCAGCAGCTACATCAGGGAGGATGAGCAGTTCTTC NA TRBJ2-1 NA TRBV7-9
CASSIYGAAEAFF TGTGCCAGCAGTATCTACGGGGCCGCTGAAGCTTTCTTT NA TRBJ1-1 NA TRBV12-3/TRBV12-4
CASSYSGTFPGYTF TGTGCCAGCAGTTACTCCGGGACATTCCCTGGCTACACCTTC many TRBJ1-2 NA TRBV6-5
CASSTRDSSYEQYF TGTGCCAGCAGCACCCGGGACAGTTCCTACGAGCAGTACTTC many TRBJ2-7 TRBD1 TRBV7-2
CASIPPGNWETQYF TGTGCCAGCATCCCCCCAGGGAACTGGGAGACCCAGTACTTC NA TRBJ2-5 NA TRBV7-9
CASSSPGTGGHEQFF TGTGCCAGCAGTTCCCCCGGGACAGGGGGGCATGAGCAGTTCTTC NA TRBJ2-1 TRBD1 TRBV27
CASSPRVDEKLFF TGTGCCAGCAGCCCAAGGGTCGATGAAAAACTGTTTTTT NA TRBJ1-4 NA TRBV7-9
CASSSDILRSYNSPLHF TGTGCCAGCAGCTCGGACATACTACGCTCCTATAATTCACCCCTCCACTTT few TRBJ1-6 NA TRBV7-2